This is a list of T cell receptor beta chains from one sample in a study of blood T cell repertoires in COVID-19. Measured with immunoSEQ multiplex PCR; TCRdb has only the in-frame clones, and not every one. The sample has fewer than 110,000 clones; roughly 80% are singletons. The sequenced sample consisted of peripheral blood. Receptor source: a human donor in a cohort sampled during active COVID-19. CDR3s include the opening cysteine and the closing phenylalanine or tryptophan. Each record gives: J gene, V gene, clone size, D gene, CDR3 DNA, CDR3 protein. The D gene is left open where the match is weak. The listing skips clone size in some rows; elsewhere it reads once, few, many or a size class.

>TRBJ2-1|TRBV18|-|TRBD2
TGTGCCAGCTCACCAGGTAGCGGGGGGTACAATGAGCAGTTCTTC
CASSPGSGGYNEQFF
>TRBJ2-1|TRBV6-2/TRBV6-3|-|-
TGTGCCAGCAGTTCCCAGCGGGTTGGCAATGAGCAGTTCTTC
CASSSQRVGNEQFF
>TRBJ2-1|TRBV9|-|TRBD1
TGTGCCAGCAGCATAGGACAGGGAAACCAAAACAATGAGCAGTTCTTC
CASSIGQGNQNNEQFF
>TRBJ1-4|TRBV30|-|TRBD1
TGTGCCTGGAGTGTAAGAGGGGGCCTCAGGGCAACTAATGAAAAACTGTTTTTT
CAWSVRGGLRATNEKLFF
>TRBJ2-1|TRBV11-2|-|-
TGTGCCAGCAGCTTAGACAGGGCGGCCTACAATGAGCAGTTCTTC
CASSLDRAAYNEQFF
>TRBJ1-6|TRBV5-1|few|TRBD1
TGCGCCAGCAGCTTGGACCGGACAGGAGTTAGCCCCCTCCACTTT
CASSLDRTGVSPLHF
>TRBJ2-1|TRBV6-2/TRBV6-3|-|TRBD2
TGTGCCAGCAGTTACCAAAGCGGGAGGTCCTACAATGAGCAGTTCTTC
CASSYQSGRSYNEQFF
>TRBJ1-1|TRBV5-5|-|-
TGTGCCAGCAGCTTGCTTATGAACACTGAAGCTTTCTTT
CASSLLMNTEAFF
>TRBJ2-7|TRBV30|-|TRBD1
TGTGCCTGGAGAACAACCGACAGGGGGGTTTCCTACGAGCAGTACTTC
CAWRTTDRGVSYEQYF
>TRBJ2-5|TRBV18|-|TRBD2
TGTGCCAGCTCACCGCGCCTTAGCGGGACTCAAGAGACCCAGTACTTC
CASSPRLSGTQETQYF
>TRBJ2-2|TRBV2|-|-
TGTGCCAGCCAGAGGGGGAGGGCCGGTTCCGGGGAGCTGTTTTTT
CASQRGRAGSGELFF
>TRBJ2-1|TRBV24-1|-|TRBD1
TGTGCCACCGCCCGGGACAGTTACAATGAGCAGTTCTTC
CATARDSYNEQFF
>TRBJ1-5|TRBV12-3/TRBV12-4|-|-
TGTGCCAGCAGGCTGTATGAGGGGCCCCAGCATTTT
CASRLYEGPQHF
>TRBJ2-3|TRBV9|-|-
TGTGCCAGCAGCCCCCGGGGGACAGATACGCAGTATTTT
CASSPRGTDTQYF
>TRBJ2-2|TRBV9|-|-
TGTGCCAGCAGCGACCCCCGGGGCGGGGAGCTGTTTTTT
CASSDPRGGELFF
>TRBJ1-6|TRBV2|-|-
TGTGCCAGCACCTTGGGGGCAGGTTCACCCCTCCACTTT
CASTLGAGSPLHF
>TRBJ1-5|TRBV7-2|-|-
TGTGCCAGCAGCTTAGCGAGTCACAGCAATCAGCCCCAGCATTTT
CASSLASHSNQPQHF
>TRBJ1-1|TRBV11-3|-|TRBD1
TGTGCCAGCAGTGCCGGGACAGGAGAGGGGGCGGGTGAAGCTTTCTTT
CASSAGTGEGAGEAFF
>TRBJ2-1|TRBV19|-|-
TGTGCCAGTATGAGTGTGGGGAGCTCCTACAATGAGCAGTTCTTC
CASMSVGSSYNEQFF
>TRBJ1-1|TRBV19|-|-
TGTGCCAGTAGTATAGCTAACAGGATCATGAACACTGAAGCTTTCTTT
CASSIANRIMNTEAFF
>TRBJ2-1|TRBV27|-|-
TGTGCCAGCCGAACGGGCTCCTACAATGAGCAGTTCTTC
CASRTGSYNEQFF
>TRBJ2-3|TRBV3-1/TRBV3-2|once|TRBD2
TGTGCCAGCAGCTTGGGACTAGCGGGAGTGTCAGATACGCAGTATTTT
CASSLGLAGVSDTQYF
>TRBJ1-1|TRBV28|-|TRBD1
TGTGCCAGCAGAGGTGCAGGGGGCGTCACGACTGAAGCTTTCTTT
CASRGAGGVTTEAFF
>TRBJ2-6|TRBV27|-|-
TGTGCCAGCAGTATACAGGGCCAGAGCTCTGGGGCCAACGTCCTGACTTTC
CASSIQGQSSGANVLTF
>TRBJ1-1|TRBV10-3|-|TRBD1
TGTGCCATCAGTGAGGCTACAGGGGTTAGCACTGAAGCTTTCTTT
CAISEATGVSTEAFF
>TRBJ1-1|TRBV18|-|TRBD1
TGTGCCAGCTCACTACTCCGGACAGGGCTGAACACTGAAGCTTTCTTT
CASSLLRTGLNTEAFF
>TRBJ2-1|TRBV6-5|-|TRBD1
TGTGCCAGCAGTTACGAGGGGGCGGCGACCTACAATGAGCAGTTCTTC
CASSYEGAATYNEQFF
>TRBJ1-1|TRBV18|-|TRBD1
TGTGCCAGCTCCTCCCAGGGGGAGAACACTGAAGCTTTCTTT
CASSSQGENTEAFF
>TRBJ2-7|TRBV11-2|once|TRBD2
TGTGCCAGCAGCCCGGGACTAGCAAGCCCCGAGCAGTACTTC
CASSPGLASPEQYF
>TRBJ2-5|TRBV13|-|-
TGTGCCAGCAGCTTAGCCTACCCGCTGAAAGAGACCCAGTACTTC
CASSLAYPLKETQYF
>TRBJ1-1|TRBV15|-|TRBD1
TGTGCCACCAGCAGAGAGACGGGACAGGGGAGGCGCGAAGCTTTCTTT
CATSRETGQGRREAFF
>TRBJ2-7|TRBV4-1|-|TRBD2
TGCGCCAGCAGCCAAGAACTAGCGGGATCCTACGAGCAGTACTTC
CASSQELAGSYEQYF
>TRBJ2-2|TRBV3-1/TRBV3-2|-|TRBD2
TGTGCCAGCAGGAGGTGGGTGGCGGGAGTAAACACCGGGGAGCTGTTTTTT
CASRRWVAGVNTGELFF
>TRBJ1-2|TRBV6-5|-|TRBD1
TGTGCCAGCAGTAGGGGGCGGGGCTACACCTTC
CASSRGRGYTF
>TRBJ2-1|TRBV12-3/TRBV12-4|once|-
TGTGCCAGCAGTTTAGCCCGCGGGGGCGGGTTCTTC
CASSLARGGGFF
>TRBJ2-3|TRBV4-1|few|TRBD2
TGCGCCAGCAGCCAAACACCAGTAGGGCTAGCGGGAGTTTTTGGCACAGATACGCAGTATTTT
CASSQTPVGLAGVFGTDTQYF
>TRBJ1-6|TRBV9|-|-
TGTGCCAGCAGCGTCGAGGCCAATTCACCCCTCCACTTT
CASSVEANSPLHF
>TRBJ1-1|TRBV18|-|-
TGTGCCAGCTCACCAACCCAGGGCCTGGGGAACACTGAAGCTTTCTTT
CASSPTQGLGNTEAFF
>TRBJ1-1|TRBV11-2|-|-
TGTGCCAGCAGCCCGGCGGGTAGGACTGCTGGCGGGTCGGACACTGAAGCTTTCTTT
CASSPAGRTAGGSDTEAFF
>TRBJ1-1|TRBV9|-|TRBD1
TGTGCCAGCAGCGCCCACCCCACAGGGGCTGGGAACACTGAAGCTTTCTTT
CASSAHPTGAGNTEAFF
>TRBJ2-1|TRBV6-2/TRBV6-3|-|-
TGTGCCAGCAGTTACCTCGAGCGGAGGGCCGGTGAGCAGTTCTTC
CASSYLERRAGEQFF
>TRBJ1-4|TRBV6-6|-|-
TGTGCCAGCAGGCCGGATGGGGGGGGCCATGAAAAACTGTTTTTT
CASRPDGGGHEKLFF
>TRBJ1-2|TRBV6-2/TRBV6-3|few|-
TGTGCCAGCAGCCACCAGGTTAACTATGGCTACACCTTC
CASSHQVNYGYTF
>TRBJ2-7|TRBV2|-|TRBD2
TGTGCCAGCAGTGAAGTGGCTAGCGGGAGCTACGAGCAGTACTTC
CASSEVASGSYEQYF
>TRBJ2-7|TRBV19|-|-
TGTGCCAGTAGTATAGGCGGAGGCTCATGGAAGCAGTACTTC
CASSIGGGSWKQYF
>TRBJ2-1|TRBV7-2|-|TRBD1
TGTGCCAGCAGCTCGAGGGACAGCCCTCGCTCCTACAATGAGCAGTTCTTC
CASSSRDSPRSYNEQFF
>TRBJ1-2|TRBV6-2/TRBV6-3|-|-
TGTGCCAGCAGTTACATCGGGGGCTACACCTTC
CASSYIGGYTF
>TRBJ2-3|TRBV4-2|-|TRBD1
TGTGCCAGCAGCCAAGTAGGGACAGGCCCAACAGATACGCAGTATTTT
CASSQVGTGPTDTQYF
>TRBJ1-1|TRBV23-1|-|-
TGCGCCGGGCGGGGGAACACTGAAGCTTTCTTT
CAGRGNTEAFF
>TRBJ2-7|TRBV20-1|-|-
TGCAGTGCTAGTCCGGGCAGCGGTCGAGAGCAGTACTTC
CSASPGSGREQYF
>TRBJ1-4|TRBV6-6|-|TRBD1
TGTGCCAGCAGTTACTCAACAGGGGATGGTGAAAAACTGTTTTTT
CASSYSTGDGEKLFF